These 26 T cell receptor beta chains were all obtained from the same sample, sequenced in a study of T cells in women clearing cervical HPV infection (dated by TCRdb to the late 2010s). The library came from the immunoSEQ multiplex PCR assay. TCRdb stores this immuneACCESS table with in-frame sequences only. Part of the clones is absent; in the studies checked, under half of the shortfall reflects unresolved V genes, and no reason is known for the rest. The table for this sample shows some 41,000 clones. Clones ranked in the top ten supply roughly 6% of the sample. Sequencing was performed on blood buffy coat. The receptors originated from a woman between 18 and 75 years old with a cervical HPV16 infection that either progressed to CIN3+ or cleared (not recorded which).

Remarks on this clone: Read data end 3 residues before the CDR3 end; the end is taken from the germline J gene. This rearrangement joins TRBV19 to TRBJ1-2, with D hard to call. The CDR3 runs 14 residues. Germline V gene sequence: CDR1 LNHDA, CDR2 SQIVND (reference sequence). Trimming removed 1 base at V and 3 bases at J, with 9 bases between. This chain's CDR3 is CASSIVGLDYGYTF. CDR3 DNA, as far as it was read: TGTGCCAGTAGTATAGTGGGCCTCGACTATGGC.

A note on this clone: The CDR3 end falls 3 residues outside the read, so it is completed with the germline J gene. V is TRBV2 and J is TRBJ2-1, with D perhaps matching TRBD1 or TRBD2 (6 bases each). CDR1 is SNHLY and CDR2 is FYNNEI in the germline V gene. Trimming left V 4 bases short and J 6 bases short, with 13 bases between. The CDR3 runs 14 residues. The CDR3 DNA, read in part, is TGTGCCAGCAGTGTGGCCGGAGGGGGCAATGAG. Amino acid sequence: CASSVAGGGNE. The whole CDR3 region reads CASSVAGGGNEQFF.

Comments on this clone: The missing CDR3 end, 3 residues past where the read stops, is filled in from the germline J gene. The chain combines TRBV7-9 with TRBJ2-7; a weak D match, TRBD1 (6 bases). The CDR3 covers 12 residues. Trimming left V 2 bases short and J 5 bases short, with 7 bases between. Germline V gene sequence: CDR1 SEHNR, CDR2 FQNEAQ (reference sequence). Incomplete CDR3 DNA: TGTGCCAGCAGCTTAAACAGGGACGAG. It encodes CASSLNRDE. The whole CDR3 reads CASSLNRDEQYF.

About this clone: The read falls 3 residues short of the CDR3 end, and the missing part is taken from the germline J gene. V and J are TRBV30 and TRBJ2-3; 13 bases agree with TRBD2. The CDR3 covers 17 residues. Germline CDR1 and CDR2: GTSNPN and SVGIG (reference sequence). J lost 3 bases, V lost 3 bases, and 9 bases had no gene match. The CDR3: CAWRLAGGPGLTDTQYF. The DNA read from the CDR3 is TGTGCCTGGAGACTAGCGGGAGGGCCGGGGCTAACAGATACG.

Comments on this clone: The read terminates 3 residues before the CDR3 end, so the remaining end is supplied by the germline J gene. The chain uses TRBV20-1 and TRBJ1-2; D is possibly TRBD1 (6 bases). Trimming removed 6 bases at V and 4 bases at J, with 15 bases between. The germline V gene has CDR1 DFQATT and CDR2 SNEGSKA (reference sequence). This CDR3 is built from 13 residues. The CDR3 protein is CSAGTRGTYGYTF. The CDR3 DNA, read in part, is TGCAGTGCCGGGACACGCGGCACCTATGGC.

The CDR3 bases that were read are TGTGCCAGTAGTCCAGGGCCTGGGGCCAACGTA. Translated: CASSPGPGANV. The whole CDR3 sequence reads CASSPGPGANVLFF. The chain couples TRBV19 to TRBJ1-4, with D possibly matching TRBD1 (5 bases). The sequence runs out 3 residues before the end of the CDR3; the remainder is reconstructed from the germline J gene. The CDR3 is made up of 14 amino acids. Germline CDR1 reads LNHDA; CDR2 reads SQIVND (reference sequence).

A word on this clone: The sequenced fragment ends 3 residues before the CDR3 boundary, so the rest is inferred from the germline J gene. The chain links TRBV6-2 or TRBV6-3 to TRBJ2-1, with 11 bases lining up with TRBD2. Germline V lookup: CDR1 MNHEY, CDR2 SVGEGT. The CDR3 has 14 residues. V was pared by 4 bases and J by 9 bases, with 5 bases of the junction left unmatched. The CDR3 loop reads CASSFFSGRGEQFF. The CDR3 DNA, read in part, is TGTGCCAGCAGTTTCTTTAGCGGGAGGGGTGAG.

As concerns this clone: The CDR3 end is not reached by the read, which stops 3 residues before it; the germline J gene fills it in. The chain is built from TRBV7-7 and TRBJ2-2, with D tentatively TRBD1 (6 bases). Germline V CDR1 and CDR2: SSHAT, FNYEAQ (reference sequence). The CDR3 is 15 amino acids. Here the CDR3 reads CASAPGVGDNSTLFF. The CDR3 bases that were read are TGTGCCAGCGCTCCAGGGGTTGGGGATAATTCAACG. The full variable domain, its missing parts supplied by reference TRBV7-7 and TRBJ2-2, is GAGVSQSPRYKVTKRGQDVTLRCDPISSHATLYWYQQALGQGPEFLTYFNYEAQPDKSGLPSDRFSAERPEGSISTLTIQRTEQRDSAMYRCASAPGVGDNSTLFFGEGSRLTVL.

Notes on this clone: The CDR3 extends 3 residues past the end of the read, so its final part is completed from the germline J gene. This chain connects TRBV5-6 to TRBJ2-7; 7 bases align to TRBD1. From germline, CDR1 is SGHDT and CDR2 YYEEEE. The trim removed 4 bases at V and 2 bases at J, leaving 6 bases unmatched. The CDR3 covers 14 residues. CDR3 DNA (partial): TGTGCCAGCAGCGCTGCCCAGGGGGCCTACGAG. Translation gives CASSAAQGAYE. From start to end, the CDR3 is CASSAAQGAYEQYF. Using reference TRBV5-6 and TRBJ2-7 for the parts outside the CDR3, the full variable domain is DAGVTQSPTHLIKTRGQQVTLRCSPKSGHDTVSWYQQALGQGPQFIFQYYEEEERQRGNFPDRFSGHQFPNYSSELNVNALLLGDSALYLCASSAAQGAYEQYFGPGTRLTVT.

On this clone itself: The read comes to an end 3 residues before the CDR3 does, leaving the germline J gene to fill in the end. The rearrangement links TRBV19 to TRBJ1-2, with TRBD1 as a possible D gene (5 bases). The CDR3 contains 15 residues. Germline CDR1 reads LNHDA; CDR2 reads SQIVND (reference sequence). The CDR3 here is CASSINQGSYNDYTF. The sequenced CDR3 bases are TGTGCCAGTAGTATAAATCAGGGTAGCTACAATGAC.

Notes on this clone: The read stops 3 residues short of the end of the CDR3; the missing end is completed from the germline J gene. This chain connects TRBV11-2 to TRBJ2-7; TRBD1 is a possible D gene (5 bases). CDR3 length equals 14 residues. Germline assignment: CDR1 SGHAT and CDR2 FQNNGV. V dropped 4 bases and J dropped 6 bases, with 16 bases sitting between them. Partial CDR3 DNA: TGTGCCAGCAGCTCTTTACAGGTTCCCGGCGAG. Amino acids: CASSSLQVPGE. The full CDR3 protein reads CASSSLQVPGEQYF.

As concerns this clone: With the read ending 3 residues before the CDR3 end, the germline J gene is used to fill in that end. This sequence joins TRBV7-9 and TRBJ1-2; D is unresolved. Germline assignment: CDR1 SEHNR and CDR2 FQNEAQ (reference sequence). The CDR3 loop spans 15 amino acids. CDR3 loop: CASSLEAGDLDDYTF. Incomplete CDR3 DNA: TGTGCCAGCAGCTTAGAGGCGGGAGATCTGGATGAC.

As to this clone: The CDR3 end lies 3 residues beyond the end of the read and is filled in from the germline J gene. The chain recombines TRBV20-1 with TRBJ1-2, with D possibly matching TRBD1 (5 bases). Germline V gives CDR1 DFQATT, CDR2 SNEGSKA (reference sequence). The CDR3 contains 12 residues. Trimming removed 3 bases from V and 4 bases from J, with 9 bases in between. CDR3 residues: CSASGAIYGYTF. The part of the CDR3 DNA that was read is TGCAGTGCTAGTGGGGCCATCTATGGC.

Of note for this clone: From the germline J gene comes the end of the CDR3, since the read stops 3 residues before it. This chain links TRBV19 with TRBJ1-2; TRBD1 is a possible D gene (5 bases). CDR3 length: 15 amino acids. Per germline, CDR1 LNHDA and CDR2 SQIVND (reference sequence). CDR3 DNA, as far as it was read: TGTGCCAGTGGAGGGACTATAGCGGGAGCCTACGAC. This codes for CASGGTIAGAYD. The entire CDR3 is CASGGTIAGAYDYTF.

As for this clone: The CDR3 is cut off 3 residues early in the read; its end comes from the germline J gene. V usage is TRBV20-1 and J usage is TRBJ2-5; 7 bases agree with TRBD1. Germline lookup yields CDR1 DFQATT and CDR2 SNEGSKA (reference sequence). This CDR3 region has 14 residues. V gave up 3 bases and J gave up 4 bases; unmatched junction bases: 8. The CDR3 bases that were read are TGCAGTGCTAGGGGGGACAGTAAATCAGAGACC. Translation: CSARGDSKSET. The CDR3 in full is CSARGDSKSETQYF.

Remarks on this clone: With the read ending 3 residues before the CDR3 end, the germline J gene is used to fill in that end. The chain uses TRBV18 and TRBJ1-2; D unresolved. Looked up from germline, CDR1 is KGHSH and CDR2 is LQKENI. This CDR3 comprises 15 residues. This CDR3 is CASSPLGGSDNDYTF. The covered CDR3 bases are TGTGCCAGCTCACCACTTGGCGGGAGTGACAACGAC.

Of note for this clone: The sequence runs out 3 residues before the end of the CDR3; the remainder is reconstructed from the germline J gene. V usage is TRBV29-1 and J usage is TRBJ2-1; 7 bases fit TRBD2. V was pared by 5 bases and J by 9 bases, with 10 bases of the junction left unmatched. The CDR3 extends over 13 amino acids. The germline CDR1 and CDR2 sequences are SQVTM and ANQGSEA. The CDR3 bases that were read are TGCAGCGTTCACGGCGGGAGATTCGGTGAG. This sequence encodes CSVHGGRFGE. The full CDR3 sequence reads CSVHGGRFGEQFF.

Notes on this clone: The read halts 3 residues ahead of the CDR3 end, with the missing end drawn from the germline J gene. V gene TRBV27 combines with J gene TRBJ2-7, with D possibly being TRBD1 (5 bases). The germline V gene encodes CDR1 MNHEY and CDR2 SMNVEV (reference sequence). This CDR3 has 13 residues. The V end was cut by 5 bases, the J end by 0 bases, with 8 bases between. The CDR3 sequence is CASSVQGSYEQYF. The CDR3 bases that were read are TGTGCCAGCAGTGTTCAGGGCTCCTACGAG.

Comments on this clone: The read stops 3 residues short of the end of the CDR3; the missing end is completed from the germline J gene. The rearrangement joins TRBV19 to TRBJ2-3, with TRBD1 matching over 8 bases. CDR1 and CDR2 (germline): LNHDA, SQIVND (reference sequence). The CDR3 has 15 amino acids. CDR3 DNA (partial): TGTGCCAGTAGGGACAGGGACAGGTTGGGTCAGCCG. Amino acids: CASRDRDRLGQP. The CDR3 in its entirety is CASRDRDRLGQPQYF.

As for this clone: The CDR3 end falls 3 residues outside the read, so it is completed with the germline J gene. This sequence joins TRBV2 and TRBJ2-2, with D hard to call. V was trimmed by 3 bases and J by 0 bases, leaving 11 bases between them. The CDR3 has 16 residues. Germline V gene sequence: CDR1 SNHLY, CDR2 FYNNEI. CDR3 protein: CASSDVQFANTGELFF. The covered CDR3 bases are TGTGCCAGCAGTGACGTACAGTTCGCGAACACCGGGGAG. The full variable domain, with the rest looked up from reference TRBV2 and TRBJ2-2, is EPEVTQTPSHQVTQMGQEVILRCVPISNHLYFYWYRQILGQKVEFLVSFYNNEISEKSEIFDDQFSVERPDGSNFTLKIRSTKLEDSAMYFCASSDVQFANTGELFFGEGSRLTVL.

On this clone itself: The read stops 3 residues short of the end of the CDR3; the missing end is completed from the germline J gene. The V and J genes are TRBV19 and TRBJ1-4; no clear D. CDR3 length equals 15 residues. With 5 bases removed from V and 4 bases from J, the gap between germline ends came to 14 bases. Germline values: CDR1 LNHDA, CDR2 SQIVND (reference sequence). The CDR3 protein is CASSLLTGSNEKLFF. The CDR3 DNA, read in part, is TGTGCCAGTAGTCTCCTGACGGGTAGTAATGAAAAA.

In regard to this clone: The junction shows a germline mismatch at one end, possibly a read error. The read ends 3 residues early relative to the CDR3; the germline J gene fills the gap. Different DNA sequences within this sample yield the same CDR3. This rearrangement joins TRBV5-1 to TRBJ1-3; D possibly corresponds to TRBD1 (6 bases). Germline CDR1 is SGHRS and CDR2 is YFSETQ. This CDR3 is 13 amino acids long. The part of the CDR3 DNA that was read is TGCGCCAGCATGGGACACTCTGGAAACACA. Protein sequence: CASMGHSGNT. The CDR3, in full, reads CASMGHSGNTIYF.

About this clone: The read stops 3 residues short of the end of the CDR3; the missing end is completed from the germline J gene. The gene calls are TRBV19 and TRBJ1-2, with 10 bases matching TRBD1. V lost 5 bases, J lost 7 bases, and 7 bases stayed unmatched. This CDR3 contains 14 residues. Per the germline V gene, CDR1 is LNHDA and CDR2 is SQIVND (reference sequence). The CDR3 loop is CASSPDRGPGGYTF. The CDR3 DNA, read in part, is TGTGCCAGTAGTCCTGACAGGGGGCCAGGTGGC.

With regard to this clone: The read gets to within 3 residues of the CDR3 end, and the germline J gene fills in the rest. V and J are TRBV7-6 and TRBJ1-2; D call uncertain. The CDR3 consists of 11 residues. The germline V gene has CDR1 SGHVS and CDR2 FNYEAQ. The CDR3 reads CASSARQGYTF. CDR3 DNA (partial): TGTGCCAGCAGCGCACGTCAGGGC.

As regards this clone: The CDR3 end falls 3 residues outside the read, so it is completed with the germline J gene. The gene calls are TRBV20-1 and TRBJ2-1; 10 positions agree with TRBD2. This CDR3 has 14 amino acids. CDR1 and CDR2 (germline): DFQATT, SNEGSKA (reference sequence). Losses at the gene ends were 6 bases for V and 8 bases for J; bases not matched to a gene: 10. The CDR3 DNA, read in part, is TGCAGTGCCCCCCCTAGCGGGAGTCGTCATGAG. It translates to CSAPPSGSRHE. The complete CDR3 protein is CSAPPSGSRHEQFF.

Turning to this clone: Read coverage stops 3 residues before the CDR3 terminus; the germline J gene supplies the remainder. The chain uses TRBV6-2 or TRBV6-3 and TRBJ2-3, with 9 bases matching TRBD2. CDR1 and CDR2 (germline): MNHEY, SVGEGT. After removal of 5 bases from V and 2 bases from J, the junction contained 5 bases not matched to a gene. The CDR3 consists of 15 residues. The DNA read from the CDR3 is TGTGCCAGCAGTGACCGCGGGAGGGTCACAGATACG. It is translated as CASSDRGRVTDT. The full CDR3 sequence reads CASSDRGRVTDTQYF.